Shown below are 19 T cell receptor beta chains from a single sample sequenced in a study of blood T cell repertoires in COVID-19. The protocol was immunoSEQ multiplex PCR, while the TCRdb copy is restricted to in-frame clones and leaves out a portion. This sample yields just over 150,000 clones, of which approximately 86% are seen a single time; around 7% belongs to the top ten. The specimen sequenced was peripheral blood. The receptors stem from a woman aged 40 to 50 with COVID-19, enrolled during active disease.

The V and J genes are TRBV15 and TRBJ1-5; 8 positions match TRBD1. This CDR3 spans 15 amino acids. Germline V gene sequence: CDR1 LNHNV, CDR2 YYDKDF (reference sequence). J lost 7 bases, V lost 1 base, and 6 bases had no gene match. The CDR3 loop is CATSRGNRGGQPQHF. CDR3 nucleotide sequence: TGTGCCACCAGCAGAGGAAACAGGGGGGGCCAGCCCCAGCATTTT.

This chain joins TRBV6-1 and TRBJ2-1, with 7 positions matching TRBD1. The germline gives CDR1 MNHNS, CDR2 SASEGT. The CDR3 is 16 residues long. V shed 4 bases and J 6 bases; nucleotides not matched to a gene: 12. CDR3 in DNA: TGTGCCAGCAGTGCCGGCGAGGGGGCGCGGTTCAATGAGCAGTTCTTC. Translating gives CASSAGEGARFNEQFF.

The V gene is TRBV3-1 (or the pseudogene TRBV3-2), the J gene TRBJ1-3; 7 bases align to TRBD1. J lost 2 bases, V lost 1 base, and 2 bases had no gene match. Germline assignment: CDR1 LGHDT and CDR2 YNNKEL (reference sequence). This CDR3 region has 15 residues. CDR3 residues: CASSQVGQAGNTIYF. CDR3 coding DNA: TGTGCCAGCAGCCAAGTCGGACAGGCTGGAAACACCATATATTTT.

This chain connects TRBV2 to TRBJ2-6; 8 bases map to TRBD2. The CDR3 is 14 residues long. The V and J ends lost 3 bases and 15 bases, in that order; junction bases with no gene match: 10. Looked up from germline, CDR1 is SNHLY and CDR2 is FYNNEI. The CDR3 DNA is TGTGCCAGCAGTGAGGGACTAGGGACTCCAGCCCTGACTTTC. It encodes CASSEGLGTPALTF.

The V gene is TRBV18, the J gene TRBJ2-2, with 15 bases that match TRBD2. The CDR3 has 19 residues. The V and J ends lost 3 bases and 2 bases, in that order; junction bases with no gene match: 7. Germline CDR1 and CDR2: KGHSH and LQKENI. CDR3 in amino acids: CASSPDTGLAGGNTGELFF. CDR3 bases: TGTGCCAGCTCACCCGACACGGGACTAGCGGGAGGAAACACCGGGGAGCTGTTTTTT.

V usage is TRBV7-9 and J usage is TRBJ2-3; 11 bases map to TRBD2. The V and J ends lost 2 bases and 2 bases, in that order; junction bases with no gene match: 12. This CDR3 contains 19 residues. CDR1 is SEHNR and CDR2 is FQNEAQ in the germline V gene (reference sequence). The chain's CDR3 is CASSLIQGLAGGPTDTQYF. The CDR3 DNA reads as TGTGCCAGCAGCTTAATTCAAGGGTTAGCGGGGGGGCCCACAGATACGCAGTATTTT.

The rearrangement links TRBV7-6 to TRBJ2-5; D perhaps matches TRBD1 (6 bases). The CDR3 contains 13 residues. Per the germline V gene, CDR1 is SGHVS and CDR2 is FNYEAQ. V lost 5 bases to trimming and J lost 2 bases, with 9 bases between them. The CDR3 protein is CASSLRGQETQYF. Written as DNA, the CDR3 is TGTGCCAGCAGCCTCAGGGGTCAAGAGACCCAGTACTTC.

This clone came up a few times. The chain recombines TRBV7-3 with TRBJ2-3; a weak D match, TRBD2 (7 bases). This CDR3 has 14 residues. CDR1 is SGHTA, CDR2 FQGTGA, per germline. The V and J ends lost 7 bases and 2 bases respectively, with 13 bases between them. CDR3 coding DNA: TGTGCCAGCACCCGCGGGGGCCCCACAGATACGCAGTATTTT. Its protein is CASTRGGPTDTQYF. The full variable domain, in which reference TRBV7-3 and TRBJ2-3 provide the parts outside the CDR3, is GAGVSQTPSNKVTEKGKYVELRCDPISGHTALYWYRQSLGQGPEFLIYFQGTGAADDSGLPNDRFFAVRPEGSVSTLKIQRTERGDSAVYLCASTRGGPTDTQYFGPGTRLTVL.

V usage is TRBV2 and J usage is TRBJ2-1; 10 nucleotides align to TRBD2. The germline V gene encodes CDR1 SNHLY and CDR2 FYNNEI. V shed 8 bases and J 10 bases; nucleotides not matched to a gene: 8. The CDR3 has 13 residues. The CDR3 region has the DNA TGTGCCAGCTTCTCCGGGACTAGCGTGGAGCAGTTCTTC. It specifies CASFSGTSVEQFF.

This sequence joins TRBV19 and TRBJ2-1; possible D gene TRBD2, 6 bases. Germline V gene data show CDR1 as LNHDA and CDR2 as SQIVND (reference sequence). Trimming shortened V by 7 bases and J by 4 bases, and 8 bases separated the two germline ends. This CDR3 contains 12 residues. The CDR3 DNA reads as TGTGCCAGTACGGGGGTTTACAATGAGCAGTTCTTC. This sequence encodes CASTGVYNEQFF.

In DNA form, the CDR3 reads TGTGCCAGCTCACAGGACAGGGATGGCTACACCTTC. Protein: CASSQDRDGYTF. The chain links TRBV18 to TRBJ1-2, with 8 bases that match TRBD1. After removal of 4 bases from V and 6 bases from J, the junction contained 1 base not matched to a gene. Germline V gene sequence: CDR1 KGHSH, CDR2 LQKENI. This CDR3 is 12 amino acids long.

This clone was counted a single time. The CDR3: CASSWGLGQAGNTIYF. In nucleotides, the CDR3 is TGTGCCAGCAGCTGGGGTTTGGGACAAGCTGGAAACACCATATATTTT. The V call is TRBV7-8, the J call TRBJ1-3; D might be TRBD1 (6 bases). The V gene lost 4 bases and the J gene lost 2 bases, with 15 bases spanning the gap. CDR1 and CDR2 (germline): SGHVS, FQNEAQ. The CDR3 sequence is 16 residues long.

The chain links TRBV18 to TRBJ2-3, with D perhaps matching TRBD2 (6 bases). The germline gives CDR1 KGHSH, CDR2 LQKENI. V was clipped by 0 bases and J by 1 base, with 11 bases between them. The CDR3 consists of 16 residues. The CDR3 region is CASSPPAGPGTDTQYF. The DNA for the CDR3 is TGTGCCAGCTCACCACCGGCGGGGCCCGGCACAGATACGCAGTATTTT.

With respect to this clone: In the same sample, other DNA sequences code for this CDR3. The rearrangement links TRBV27 to TRBJ2-1; D perhaps matches TRBD1 (5 bases). This CDR3 has 14 residues. Trimming cost V 6 bases and J 1 base, with 10 bases left between them. Germline loops: CDR1 MNHEY, CDR2 SMNVEV (reference sequence). CDR3 sequence (DNA): TGTGCCAGCAGATTAGCAGGGTCCTACAATGAGCAGTTCTTC. It codes for CASRLAGSYNEQFF.

This chain uses TRBV7-9 with TRBJ2-1, with TRBD2 matching 8 bases. CDR1 and CDR2 (germline): SEHNR, FQNEAQ (reference sequence). V was pared by 6 bases and J by 1 base, with 11 bases of the junction left unmatched. The length of the CDR3 is 17 residues. CDR3 residues: CASRPNGGVMSYNEQFF. The CDR3 region has the DNA TGTGCCAGCAGACCCAACGGGGGGGTGATGTCCTACAATGAGCAGTTCTTC.

The chain combines TRBV7-2 with TRBJ2-2; perhaps TRBD1 as D (6 bases). Trimming stripped 0 bases from V and 3 bases from J, with 8 bases between. Germline V CDR1 and CDR2: SGHTA, FQGNSA. CDR3 size: 15 residues. The CDR3 region has the DNA TGTGCCAGCAGCTTAGCAGGGGGTGACACCGGGGAGCTGTTTTTT. This translates into CASSLAGGDTGELFF.

The CDR3 protein is CSASKDRGGELFF. CDR3 sequence (DNA): TGCAGTGCTAGTAAGGACAGGGGCGGGGAGCTGTTTTTT. The chain employs TRBV20-1 and TRBJ2-2, with 9 nucleotides matching TRBD1. This CDR3 is built from 13 residues. Losses at the gene ends were 3 bases for V and 7 bases for J; bases not matched to a gene: 3. In germline, CDR1 is DFQATT, CDR2 SNEGSKA (reference sequence).

CDR3 sequence: CASSPRGGNQPQHF. Here the CDR3 DNA reads TGTGCCAGCAGTCCCAGGGGAGGCAATCAGCCCCAGCATTTT. The V gene is TRBV27, the J gene TRBJ1-5; maybe TRBD1 (6 bases). The CDR3 has 14 residues. The germline V and J ends were trimmed by 5 bases and 2 bases, with 10 bases remaining between them. Germline V lookup: CDR1 MNHEY, CDR2 SMNVEV (reference sequence).

This clone was seen just once. CDR3 amino acids: CATSDSDRPNYGYTF. CDR3 in DNA: TGTGCCACCAGTGATTCCGACAGACCTAACTATGGCTACACCTTC. The gene calls are TRBV24-1 and TRBJ1-2, with D perhaps matching TRBD1 (5 bases). Germline CDR1 reads KGHDR; CDR2 reads SFDVKD. The V gene lost 2 bases and the J gene lost 0 bases, with 9 bases spanning the gap. CDR3 length equals 15 residues.